These T cell receptor beta chains were read from a single sample in a study of T cells in Graves' hyperthyroidism and ophthalmopathy. One entry per CDR3 protein, called by TCRdb with MiXCR from the multiplex PCR reads. The table includes about 300,000 distinct CDR3 sequences, 12% to 15% detected once. Sample: blood. The origin of the receptors is a woman in her 40s with Graves' hyperthyroidism. Each CDR3 is given without its conserved first and last residue. Fields, in order: clone size, V gene, CDR3 protein. Rows may omit the clone size; those that give it use once, few, many or a size class.

clone size: few
V gene: TRBV7-2
CDR3 protein: ASSWASSGRAHIQY

clone size: many
V gene: TRBV6-1
CDR3 protein: ASSSRKQGNTQRYT

clone size: few
V gene: TRBV5-1
CDR3 protein: ASSFGSGTSYEQY

clone size: many
V gene: TRBV6-1
CDR3 protein: ASRIQTGRMVYEQY

clone size: few
V gene: TRBV3-1
CDR3 protein: ASSQSDAGGTEAF

clone size: .
V gene: TRBV28
CDR3 protein: ASKTTGGRRGTTY

clone size: .
V gene: TRBV29-1
CDR3 protein: SVEVAVSGSQGTGELF

clone size: many
V gene: TRBV2
CDR3 protein: ASSEAVTGELF

clone size: many
V gene: TRBV7-3
CDR3 protein: ASSLGASDTYEQY

clone size: .
V gene: TRBV7-9
CDR3 protein: ASSWGQGLNTGELF

clone size: .
V gene: TRBV29-1
CDR3 protein: SVDHPGGKAYEQY

clone size: many
V gene: TRBV24-1
CDR3 protein: ATSGPKADYEQF

clone size: few
V gene: TRBV6-5
CDR3 protein: ASSYSRQGYGNTIY

clone size: many
V gene: TRBV28
CDR3 protein: ASSAGLAESTDTQY

clone size: many
V gene: TRBV30
CDR3 protein: AWSGTVTFGEQF

clone size: few
V gene: TRBV30
CDR3 protein: AWRVRYEQY

clone size: many
V gene: TRBV24-1
CDR3 protein: ATSDQPTSGRAQETQY

clone size: many
V gene: TRBV28
CDR3 protein: ASSLQRSNQPQH

clone size: many
V gene: TRBV9
CDR3 protein: ASSVDQGPDTQY

clone size: many
V gene: TRBV20-1
CDR3 protein: SARGQGGSGANVLT

clone size: .
V gene: TRBV19
CDR3 protein: ASSTTSGTYNEQF

clone size: .
V gene: TRBV4-1
CDR3 protein: ASSQVGGRGKMNTEAF

clone size: many
V gene: TRBV5-6
CDR3 protein: ASSLLGMGEAF

clone size: many
V gene: TRBV7-9
CDR3 protein: ASTAAPTSGRDHEQY

clone size: many
V gene: TRBV28
CDR3 protein: ASSAPTDQDTEAF

clone size: many
V gene: TRBV6-1
CDR3 protein: ASSADLHNEQF

clone size: .
V gene: TRBV30
CDR3 protein: AWSSLLISGRTTGELF

clone size: many
V gene: TRBV12-3/TRBV12-4
CDR3 protein: ASSRPLGMERAGELF

clone size: many
V gene: TRBV7-8
CDR3 protein: ASSLARVYNEQF

clone size: few
V gene: TRBV20-1
CDR3 protein: SARDLVTPKGKLF

clone size: many
V gene: TRBV18
CDR3 protein: ASSPQDAHGYT

clone size: few
V gene: TRBV19
CDR3 protein: ASSGGSRGTDTQY

clone size: many
V gene: TRBV3-1
CDR3 protein: ASSQDSAGELF

clone size: many
V gene: TRBV7-2
CDR3 protein: ASSLGYRAHTEAF

clone size: many
V gene: TRBV2
CDR3 protein: ASRAGTAVAQPQH

clone size: many
V gene: TRBV6-1
CDR3 protein: ASSSDRGPLYEQY

clone size: few
V gene: TRBV5-1
CDR3 protein: ASSLDGRGTEAF

clone size: .
V gene: TRBV7-6
CDR3 protein: ASSLGMQGGEQF

clone size: many
V gene: TRBV6-6
CDR3 protein: ASSYGLGETQY

clone size: many
V gene: TRBV20-1
CDR3 protein: SVGGTNEKLF

clone size: many
V gene: TRBV9
CDR3 protein: ASRRGDNSPLH

clone size: few
V gene: TRBV13
CDR3 protein: ASSLGRLNNEQF